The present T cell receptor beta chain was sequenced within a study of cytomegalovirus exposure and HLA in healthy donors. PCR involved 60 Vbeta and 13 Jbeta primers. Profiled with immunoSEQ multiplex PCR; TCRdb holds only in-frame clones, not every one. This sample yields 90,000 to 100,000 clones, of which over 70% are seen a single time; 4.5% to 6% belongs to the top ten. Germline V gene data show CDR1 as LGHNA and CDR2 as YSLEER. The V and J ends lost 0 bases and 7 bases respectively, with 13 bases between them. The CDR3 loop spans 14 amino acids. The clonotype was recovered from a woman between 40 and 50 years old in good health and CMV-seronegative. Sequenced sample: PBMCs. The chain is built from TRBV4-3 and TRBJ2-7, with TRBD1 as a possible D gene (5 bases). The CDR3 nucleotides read TGCGCCAGCAGCCAAGAACCAGGGATGGGGGAGCAGTACTTC. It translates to CASSQEPGMGEQYF.